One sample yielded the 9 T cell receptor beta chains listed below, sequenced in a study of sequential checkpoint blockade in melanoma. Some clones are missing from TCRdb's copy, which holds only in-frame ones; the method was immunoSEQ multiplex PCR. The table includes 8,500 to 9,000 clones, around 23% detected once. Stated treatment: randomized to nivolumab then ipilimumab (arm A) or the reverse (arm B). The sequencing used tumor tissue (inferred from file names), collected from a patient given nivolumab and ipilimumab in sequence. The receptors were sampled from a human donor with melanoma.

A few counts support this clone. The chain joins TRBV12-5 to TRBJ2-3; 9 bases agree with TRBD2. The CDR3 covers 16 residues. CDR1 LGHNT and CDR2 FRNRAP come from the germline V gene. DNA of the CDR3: TGTGCCAGCAAGTTAAGCGGGGGGTCTAGCACAGATACGCAGTATTTT. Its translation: CASKLSGGSSTDTQYF. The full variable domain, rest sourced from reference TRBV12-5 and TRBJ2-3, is DARVTQTPRHKVTEMGQEVTMRCQPILGHNTVFWYRQTMMQGLELLAYFRNRAPLDDSGMPKDRFSAEMPDATLATLKIQPSEPRDSAVYFCASKLSGGSSTDTQYFGPGTRLTVL.

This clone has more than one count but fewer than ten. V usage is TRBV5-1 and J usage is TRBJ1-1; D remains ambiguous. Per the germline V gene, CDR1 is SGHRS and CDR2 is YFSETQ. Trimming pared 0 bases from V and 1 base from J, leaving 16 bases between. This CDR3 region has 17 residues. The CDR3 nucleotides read TGCGCCAGCAGCTTGGTGGATAGGGCCAAGCAGAACACTGAAGCTTTCTTT. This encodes CASSLVDRAKQNTEAFF.

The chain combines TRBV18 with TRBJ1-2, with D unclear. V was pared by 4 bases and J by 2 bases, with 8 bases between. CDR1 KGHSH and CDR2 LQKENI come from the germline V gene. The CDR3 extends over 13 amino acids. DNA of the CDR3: TGTGCCAGCTCACTGCACAAAAACTATGGCTACACCTTC. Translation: CASSLHKNYGYTF.

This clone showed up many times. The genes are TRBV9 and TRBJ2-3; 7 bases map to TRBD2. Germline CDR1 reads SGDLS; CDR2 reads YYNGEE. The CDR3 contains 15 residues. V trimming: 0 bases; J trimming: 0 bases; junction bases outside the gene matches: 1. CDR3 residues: CASSVGRGSTDTQYF. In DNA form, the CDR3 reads TGTGCCAGCAGCGTAGGGCGGGGGAGCACAGATACGCAGTATTTT.

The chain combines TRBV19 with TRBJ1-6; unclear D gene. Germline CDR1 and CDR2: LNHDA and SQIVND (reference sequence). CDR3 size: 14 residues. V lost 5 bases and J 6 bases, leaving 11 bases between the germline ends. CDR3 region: CASSLSQGNSPLHF. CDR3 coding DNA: TGTGCCAGTAGTTTATCGCAAGGTAATTCACCCCTCCACTTT.

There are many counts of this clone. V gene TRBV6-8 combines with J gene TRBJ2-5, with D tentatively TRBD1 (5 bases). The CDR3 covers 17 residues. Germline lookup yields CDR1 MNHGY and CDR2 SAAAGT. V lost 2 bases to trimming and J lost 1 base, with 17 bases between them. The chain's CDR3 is CASSYADTRTTQETQYF. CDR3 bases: TGTGCCAGCAGTTACGCGGACACGCGGACGACCCAAGAGACCCAGTACTTC.

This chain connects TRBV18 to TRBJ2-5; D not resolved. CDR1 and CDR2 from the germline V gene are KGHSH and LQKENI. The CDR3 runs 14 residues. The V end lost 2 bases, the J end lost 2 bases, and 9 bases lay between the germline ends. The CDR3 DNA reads TGTGCCAGCTCACCAGAGAACTCACAAGAGACCCAGTACTTC. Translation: CASSPENSQETQYF.

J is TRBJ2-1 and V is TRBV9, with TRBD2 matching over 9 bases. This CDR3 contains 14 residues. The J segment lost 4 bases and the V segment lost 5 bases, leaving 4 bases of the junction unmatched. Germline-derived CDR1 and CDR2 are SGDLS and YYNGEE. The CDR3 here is CASSASGEYNEQFF. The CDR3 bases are TGTGCCAGCAGTGCTAGCGGGGAGTACAATGAGCAGTTCTTC.

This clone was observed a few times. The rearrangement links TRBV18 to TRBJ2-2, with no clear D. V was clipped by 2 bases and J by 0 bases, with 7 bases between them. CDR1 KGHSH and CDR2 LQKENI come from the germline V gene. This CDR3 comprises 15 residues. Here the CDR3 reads CASSPLLPNTGELFF. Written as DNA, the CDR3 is TGTGCCAGCTCACCATTACTACCGAACACCGGGGAGCTGTTTTTT.